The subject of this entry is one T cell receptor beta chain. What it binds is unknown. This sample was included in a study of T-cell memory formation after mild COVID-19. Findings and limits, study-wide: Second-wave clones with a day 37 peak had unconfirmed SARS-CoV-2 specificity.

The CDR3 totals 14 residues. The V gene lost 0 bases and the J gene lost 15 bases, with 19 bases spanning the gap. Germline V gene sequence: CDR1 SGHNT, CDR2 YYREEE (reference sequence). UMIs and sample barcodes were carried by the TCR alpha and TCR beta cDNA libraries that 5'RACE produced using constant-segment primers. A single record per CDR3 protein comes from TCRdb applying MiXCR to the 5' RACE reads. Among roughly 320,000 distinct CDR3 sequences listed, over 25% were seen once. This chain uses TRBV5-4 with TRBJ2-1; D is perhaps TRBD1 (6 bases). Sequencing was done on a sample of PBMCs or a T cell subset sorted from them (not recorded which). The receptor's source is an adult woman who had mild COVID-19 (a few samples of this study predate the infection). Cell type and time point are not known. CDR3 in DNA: TGTGCCAGCAGCTTGGAAGGGGCGCAGGGGCTGCCGTTCTTC. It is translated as CASSLEGAQGLPFF.